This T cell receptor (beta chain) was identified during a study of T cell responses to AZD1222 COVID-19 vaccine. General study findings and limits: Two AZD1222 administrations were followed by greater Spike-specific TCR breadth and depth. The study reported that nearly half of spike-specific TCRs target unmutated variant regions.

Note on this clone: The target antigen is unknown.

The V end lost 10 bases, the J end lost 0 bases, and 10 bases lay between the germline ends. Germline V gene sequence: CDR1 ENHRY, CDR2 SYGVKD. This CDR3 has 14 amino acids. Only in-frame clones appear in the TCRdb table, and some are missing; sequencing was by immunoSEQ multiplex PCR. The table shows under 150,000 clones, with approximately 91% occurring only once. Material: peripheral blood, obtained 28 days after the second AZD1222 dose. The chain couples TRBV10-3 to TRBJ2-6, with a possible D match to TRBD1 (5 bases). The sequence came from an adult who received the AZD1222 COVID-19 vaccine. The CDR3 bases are TGTGCCAGCCGAGACAGCTCTGGGGCCAACGTCCTGACTTTC. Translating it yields CASRDSSGANVLTF.